A selection of T cell receptor beta chains follows, all from one sample in a study of cytomegalovirus exposure and HLA in healthy donors. TCRdb's table, derived via immunoSEQ multiplex PCR, lists solely in-frame clones and lacks some. The data show 130,000 to 150,000 clones, with around four fifths seen just once and about 2.6% held by the top ten. The sequenced material came from PBMCs. The receptors were gathered from a boy younger than 10 in good health and CMV-seronegative. Both conserved end residues are part of each CDR3. Each record gives: J gene, V gene, CDR3 protein.

>TRBJ2-7|TRBV7-2
CASSARDRVNEQYF
>TRBJ1-2|TRBV11-2
CASSLGDRLRYGYTF
>TRBJ1-2|TRBV9
CASSATYRDTLQGGYGYTF
>TRBJ1-1|TRBV7-3
CASSLWGGLEAFF
>TRBJ1-1|TRBV11-2
CASSLAGDTEAFF
>TRBJ1-6|TRBV18
CASSEGEDSPLHF
>TRBJ1-5|TRBV6-6
CASTAAQVRQPQHF
>TRBJ2-7|TRBV19
CASSMREDAPYEQYF
>TRBJ2-5|TRBV18
CASSPPGHTRGETQYF
>TRBJ2-7|TRBV18
CASSPDPGSTNEQYF
>TRBJ2-2|TRBV5-1
CASSFPTGANTGELFF
>TRBJ2-1|TRBV7-2
CASSFGVARHNEQFF
>TRBJ1-2|TRBV4-1
CASSQRLSSSDRGDGYTF
>TRBJ2-3|TRBV9
CASSGSRDTSSTQYF
>TRBJ1-1|TRBV18
CASSPWTEVLTEAFF
>TRBJ2-7|TRBV5-5
CASSRDRPSYEQYF
>TRBJ2-2|TRBV4-1
CASSRTYTGELFF
>TRBJ1-2|TRBV5-1
CASAQDRGWGYTF
>TRBJ2-1|TRBV13
CASSLQYNEQFF
>TRBJ2-7|TRBV5-8
CASSLHGTGNYEQYF
>TRBJ1-1|TRBV6-5
CASSYRMDRDGSDAFF
>TRBJ2-2|TRBV5-4
CASVGREGTGELFF
>TRBJ1-5|TRBV20-1
CSGGENQPQHF
>TRBJ2-3|TRBV5-6
CASRSGHSTDTQYF
>TRBJ1-1|TRBV9
CASSARVNTEAFF
>TRBJ1-4|TRBV16
CASSQLMGDRADEKLFF
>TRBJ2-1|TRBV27
CASSLYGDLARLYNEQFF
>TRBJ1-3|TRBV15
CATSRGPSEGNTIYF
>TRBJ2-3|TRBV6-5
CASSWGLSTDTQYF
>TRBJ2-7|TRBV10-3
CAISSAPLAGGFLSYEQYF
>TRBJ1-2|TRBV5-6
CASSSRPGSTYGYTF
>TRBJ2-2|TRBV12-5
CASGLVRGQGTGELFF
>TRBJ1-5|TRBV6-5
CASSDREQPQHF
>TRBJ1-1|TRBV6-5
CASSQQGVRTEAFF
>TRBJ1-1|TRBV7-2
CATRAPSRRANTEAFF
>TRBJ2-1|TRBV7-2
CASSPGGQNSYNEQFF
>TRBJ2-3|TRBV27
CASNLLGLAGEKNTQYF
>TRBJ1-3|TRBV12-5
CASNRDRSGNTIYF
>TRBJ2-1|TRBV5-3
CARSLSYRDRFYNEQFF
>TRBJ1-3|TRBV5-6
CASSLGTPRSGNTIYF
>TRBJ2-2|TRBV7-3
CASSFDRGIRELFF